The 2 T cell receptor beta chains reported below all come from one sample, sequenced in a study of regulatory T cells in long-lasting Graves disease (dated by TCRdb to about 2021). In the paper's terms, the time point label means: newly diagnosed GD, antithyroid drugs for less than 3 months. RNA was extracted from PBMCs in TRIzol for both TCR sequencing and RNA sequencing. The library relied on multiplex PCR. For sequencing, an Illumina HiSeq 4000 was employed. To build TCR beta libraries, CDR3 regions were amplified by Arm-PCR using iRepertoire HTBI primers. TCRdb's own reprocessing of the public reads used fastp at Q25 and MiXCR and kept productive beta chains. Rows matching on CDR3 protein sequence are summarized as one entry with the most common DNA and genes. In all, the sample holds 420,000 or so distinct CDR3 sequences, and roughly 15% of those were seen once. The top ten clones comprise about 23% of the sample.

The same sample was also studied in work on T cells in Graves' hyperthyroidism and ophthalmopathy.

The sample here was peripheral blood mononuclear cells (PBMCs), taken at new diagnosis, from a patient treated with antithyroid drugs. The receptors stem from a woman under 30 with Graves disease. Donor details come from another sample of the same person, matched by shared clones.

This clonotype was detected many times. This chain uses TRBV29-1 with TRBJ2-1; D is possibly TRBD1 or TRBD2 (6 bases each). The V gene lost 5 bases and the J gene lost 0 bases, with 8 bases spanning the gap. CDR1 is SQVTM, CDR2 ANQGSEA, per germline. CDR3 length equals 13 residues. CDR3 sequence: CSVSGASYNEQFF. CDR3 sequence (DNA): TGCAGCGTTTCGGGGGCCTCCTACAATGAGCAGTTCTTC.

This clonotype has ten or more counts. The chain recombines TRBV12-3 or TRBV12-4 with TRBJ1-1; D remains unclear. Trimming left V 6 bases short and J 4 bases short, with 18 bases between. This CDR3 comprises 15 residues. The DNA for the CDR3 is TGTGCCAGCAGGAAAGGGTACGGGATCCTCACTGAAGCTTTCTTT. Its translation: CASRKGYGILTEAFF.